This T cell receptor beta chain was sequenced during a study of blood T cell repertoires in COVID-19. About the study: The samples span acute and convalescent COVID-19 from the United States, Italy and Spain. T cells, B-cell-depleted T cells, or PBMCs supplied cDNA or gDNA.

V lost 2 bases, J lost 7 bases, and 7 bases stayed unmatched. Looked up from germline, CDR1 is SGHDT and CDR2 is YYEEEE. The CDR3 is made up of 14 amino acids. Original processing notes: Amplification with reference gene primers provided the estimates of nucleated cell counts. The repertoire was sequenced with immunoSEQ multiplex PCR; TCRdb's copy has only in-frame clones and lacks some. The V and J calls and clone size are taken from that table; D and trimming were inferred from the DNA. The sample shows 150,000 to 200,000 clones, 82% of them seen only once. The sequence derives from a woman aged 30 to 39 with acute or convalescent COVID-19. The sequenced material came from peripheral blood. The chain couples TRBV5-6 to TRBJ2-7, with 9 bases fitting TRBD2. The CDR3 sequence is CASSFGSSGMEQYF. CDR3 in DNA: TGTGCCAGCAGCTTCGGGTCTAGCGGGATGGAGCAGTACTTC.